A selection of T cell receptor beta chains follows, all from one sample in a study of beta chain features in type 1 diabetes. The protocol was immunoSEQ multiplex PCR, while the TCRdb copy is restricted to in-frame clones and leaves out a portion. Here the sample spans hundreds of thousands of clones, around a sixth being singletons. Sequences were obtained from naive CD4+ T cells from blood. These receptors all come from a woman in her late teens or twenties in good health. CDR3s include the opening cysteine and the closing phenylalanine or tryptophan. Fields, in order: D gene, V gene, J gene, clone size, CDR3 DNA, CDR3 protein. D genes are given only for firm matches. Clone size, where shown, is once, few, many, or a class for clones that have expanded.

>TRBD1|TRBV25-1|TRBJ2-3|NA
TGTGCCAGCACCCCGACAGGGGGCGGGACAGATACGCAGTATTTT
CASTPTGGGTDTQYF
>NA|TRBV6-1|TRBJ1-5|NA
TGTGCCAGCAGTGAACGCGTGCCCAGGGCGCTCGGTCAGCCCCAGCATTTT
CASSERVPRALGQPQHF
>TRBD2|TRBV5-1|TRBJ2-2|NA
TGCGCCAGCAGCTTGGGGTCTAGCGGGAGCACCGGGGAGCTGTTTTTT
CASSLGSSGSTGELFF
>NA|TRBV7-2|TRBJ1-5|NA
TGTGCCAGCAGCGCCAGGCACTATCAGCCCCAGCATTTT
CASSARHYQPQHF
>TRBD1|TRBV28|TRBJ2-4|few
TGTGCCAGCAGTTTGATGGCGACGGGACAGGGAAACATTCAGTACTTC
CASSLMATGQGNIQYF
>NA|TRBV15|TRBJ1-5|NA
TGTGCCACCAGCAGAGATCCGGCAGGGGCTCGGAATCAGCCCCAGCATTTT
CATSRDPAGARNQPQHF
>TRBD2|TRBV5-6|TRBJ2-1|few
TGTGCCAGCAGGTGGTTGGGGGAGGGCCCCTACAATGAGCAGTTCTTC
CASRWLGEGPYNEQFF
>TRBD1|TRBV9|TRBJ1-2|few
TGTGCCAGCAGCGTAGGGGACAGCAACTTCGGTGGCTACACCTTC
CASSVGDSNFGGYTF
>NA|TRBV15|TRBJ2-7|NA
TGTGCCACCAGCAGAGTAGGGGGCGCGGGGGAGCAGTACTTC
CATSRVGGAGEQYF
>TRBD1|TRBV6-1|TRBJ1-2|few
TGTGCCAGCAGTGGGGACAGGGCGAACGGCTACACCTTC
CASSGDRANGYTF
>NA|TRBV2|TRBJ2-3|NA
TGTGCCAGCAGTGGGGTCGGGAATGCGCAGTATTTT
CASSGVGNAQYF
>NA|TRBV7-8|TRBJ1-2|NA
TGTGCCAGCAGCCCGACCGGACAGTGGGGCTACACCTTC
CASSPTGQWGYTF
>TRBD2|TRBV27|TRBJ2-5|few
TGTGCCAGCAGTCCTAGCGGGAGAGGTCCTCGCCAAGAGACCCAGTACTTC
CASSPSGRGPRQETQYF
>TRBD1|TRBV5-1|TRBJ2-3|NA
TGCGCCAGCAGCCCGGGACAGGGATCAGATACGCAGTATTTT
CASSPGQGSDTQYF
>TRBD2|TRBV6-5|TRBJ2-7|few
TGTGCCAGCAGACCCCTAGCGGCCGGCTCCTACGAGCAGTACTTC
CASRPLAAGSYEQYF
>TRBD1|TRBV28|TRBJ1-1|NA
TGTGCCAGCAGCCCAGGGACAGTACAGAAAGCTTTCTTT
CASSPGTVQKAFF
>TRBD2|TRBV27|TRBJ2-7|few
TGTGCCAGCAGTGAATATAGCGGGCCTAACTCCTACGAGCAGTACTTC
CASSEYSGPNSYEQYF
>NA|TRBV15|TRBJ1-1|NA
TGTGCCACCAGCCGCTGGGGAGGGTACACTGAAGCTTTCTTT
CATSRWGGYTEAFF
>NA|TRBV19|TRBJ1-5|few
TGTGCCAGTAGTGAGAGTGGGGTGAGCAATCAGCCCCAGCATTTT
CASSESGVSNQPQHF
>NA|TRBV4-3|TRBJ1-5|NA
TGCGCCAGCAGCCAAGATCTATCTCAGCCCCAGCATTTT
CASSQDLSQPQHF
>NA|TRBV18|TRBJ1-5|NA
TGTGCCAGCTCGTGGATGGACGGAACCAATCAGCCCCAGCATTTT
CASSWMDGTNQPQHF
>NA|TRBV6-5|TRBJ2-1|few
TGTGCCAGCAAACCCCCTGAGAGGGGCAATGAGCAGTTCTTC
CASKPPERGNEQFF
>NA|TRBV7-2|TRBJ2-1|few
TGTGCCAGCAGCTTAGCAGGGTTGGGGAATGAGCAGTTCTTC
CASSLAGLGNEQFF
>TRBD2|TRBV5-1|TRBJ2-7|NA
TGCGCCAGCAGCTTGGCCATGACTAGCAGCGAGCAGTACTTC
CASSLAMTSSEQYF
>NA|TRBV27|TRBJ1-3|few
TGTGCCAGCAGAGCCGACTACTCTGGAAACACCATATATTTT
CASRADYSGNTIYF
>NA|TRBV18|TRBJ2-5|NA
TGTGCCAGCTCACCACCGGCAGGGAAGGGGCGAGAGACCCAGTACTTC
CASSPPAGKGRETQYF
>TRBD1|TRBV7-3|TRBJ2-3|few
TGTGCCAGCAGCTTAATGTCCACAGGGGGTAGCACAGATACGCAGTATTTT
CASSLMSTGGSTDTQYF
>TRBD1|TRBV6-5|TRBJ1-2|few
TGTGCCAGCACCCGGGACAGGGGGCGCGATGGCTACACCTTC
CASTRDRGRDGYTF
>NA|TRBV4-3|TRBJ1-4|few
TGCGCCAGCAGCCAAGTTCGGAGGGGGGGCGACGAAAAACTGTTTTTT
CASSQVRRGGDEKLFF
>TRBD2|TRBV7-9|TRBJ2-1|few
TGTGCCAGCAGCTTACGGCGGACTAGCGGGCACCAGCATCCTAATGAGCAGTTCTTC
CASSLRRTSGHQHPNEQFF
>NA|TRBV20-1|TRBJ2-5|NA
TGCAGTGCTAGCACGAAAGAGACCCAGTACTTC
CSASTKETQYF
>TRBD1|TRBV27|TRBJ2-4|few
TGTGCCAGCTATGCTCCGGGACAGAAAAACATTCAGTACTTC
CASYAPGQKNIQYF
>NA|TRBV4-2|TRBJ2-2|few
TGTGCCAGCAGCCAAGCGACAATGAACACCGGGGAGCTGTTTTTT
CASSQATMNTGELFF
>NA|TRBV6-5|TRBJ2-2|NA
TGTGCCAGCAGTTACTCGGCAGGTTCCACCGGGGAGCTGTTTTTT
CASSYSAGSTGELFF
>NA|TRBV5-1|TRBJ2-6|NA
TGCGCCAGCAGCTTGGTGACAGCTCTTCGGGGAAGCTCTGGGGCCAACGTCCTGACTTTC
CASSLVTALRGSSGANVLTF
>TRBD2|TRBV15|TRBJ2-5|NA
TGTGCCACCAGCAGAGTGCCAGCGGGAGTAAGGGAGACCCAGTACTTC
CATSRVPAGVRETQYF
>TRBD2|TRBV5-4|TRBJ2-2|NA
TGTGCCAGCAGCCCCTCGGAGGTAGCGGGATGGATTTCAAACACCGGGGAGCTGTTTTTT
CASSPSEVAGWISNTGELFF
>NA|TRBV27|TRBJ2-5|NA
TGTGCCAGCAGTCAAGCCGGTAGCCCAGGGACCCAGTACTTC
CASSQAGSPGTQYF
>TRBD1|TRBV7-8|TRBJ2-6|few
TGTGCCAGCAGCTTAAGGGACAGGGTTTCTGGGGCCAACGTCCTGACTTTC
CASSLRDRVSGANVLTF
>NA|TRBV7-2|TRBJ1-2|NA
TGTGCCAGCAGCTTAGCCAGGGAAGGCGGCTACACCTTC
CASSLAREGGYTF
>NA|TRBV7-2|TRBJ2-7|NA
TGTGCCAGCAGCTTAGACGAAAACTACGAGCAGTACTTC
CASSLDENYEQYF
>TRBD2|TRBV6-5|TRBJ2-3|NA
TGTGCCAGCAGCTGGGGGGGGATTAGCACAGATACGCAGTATTTT
CASSWGGISTDTQYF
>TRBD1|TRBV7-2|TRBJ2-4|few
TGTGCCAGCAGCTTATCGAGGACAGGGGGCGGCAAAAACATTCAGTACTTC
CASSLSRTGGGKNIQYF